This T cell receptor beta chain stems from a study of T cell responses to AZD1222 COVID-19 vaccine. The study, taken as a whole, reports: Among the donors, most were white British and more were female, and clonal diversity was possibly underestimated. Dominant CD4 TCR responses targeted spike regions 160-218 and 743-854.

The CDR3 spans 16 residues. In germline, CDR1 is KGHSH, CDR2 LQKENI. As for this clone: As yet, its antigen is unknown. One end of the junction does not line up with germline, which may come from a read error.

Assay used: immunoSEQ multiplex PCR; TCRdb lists only in-frame clones, some missing. The sample has 150,000 to 180,000 clones, 90% seen once. This TCR was recovered from an adult in good health. The chain combines TRBV18 with TRBJ1-3, with D perhaps matching TRBD1 (5 bases). The specimen was peripheral blood, collected on day 0 of AZD1222 vaccination. The DNA of the CDR3 is TGTGCCACCTCAGAACTACTCGGGGGGTCTGGAAACACCATATATTTT. This encodes CATSELLGGSGNTIYF.